Below, 6 T cell receptor beta chains from the same sample are listed, as sequenced in a study of Graves' ophthalmopathy and Graves' hyperthyroidism. As the template, RNA transcripts were used to amplify TCR beta CDR3 regions. Second-round multiplex PCR came after first-round RT-PCR with HTBI primers. TCRdb analysed the multiplex PCR reads with MiXCR anew, one entry per CDR3 protein. The repertoire holds over a million distinct CDR3 sequences, about 36% seen once, with approximately 10% in the top ten. Source material: peripheral blood or thyroid tissue (not recorded which). The receptor source for this set is an adult man with Graves' hyperthyroidism.

The sample holds many counts of this clonotype. The chain has TRBV29-1 and TRBJ1-5, with TRBD1 matching over 8 bases. Trimming cost V 6 bases and J 5 bases; bases outside gene matches: 15. The germline CDR1 and CDR2 sequences are SQVTM and ANQGSEA. This CDR3 region has 16 residues. In DNA, the CDR3 is TGCAGCGTCGTGGTAGGGGCAGGGGGCCTGGATCAGCCCCAGCATTTT. Encoded protein: CSVVVGAGGLDQPQHF.

This clonotype was observed many times. The chain is built from TRBV7-8 and TRBJ2-5, with D unclear. This CDR3 spans 14 amino acids. Per the germline V gene, CDR1 is SGHVS and CDR2 is FQNEAQ. With 0 bases removed from V and 6 bases from J, the gap between germline ends came to 11 bases. In nucleotides, the CDR3 is TGTGCCAGCAGCTTAGCGTTCGGTGGGCAGACCCAGTACTTC. Translated: CASSLAFGGQTQYF.

Remarks on this clonotype: A read error may be the cause here, since a much bigger clone is one base away. CDR3 in DNA: TGTGCCAGCAGCGCCCGATCCTATAATTCACCCATCCACTTT. Its protein product is CASSARSYNSPIHF. V and J are TRBV9 and TRBJ1-6; no reliable D call. Germline values: CDR1 SGDLS, CDR2 YYNGEE. The CDR3 totals 14 residues.

The V and J genes are TRBV27 and TRBJ2-7; the D gene is possibly TRBD1 (6 bases). The CDR3 length is 16 residues. Trimming pared 3 bases from V and 2 bases from J, leaving 17 bases between. Per the germline V gene, CDR1 is MNHEY and CDR2 is SMNVEV (reference sequence). As DNA, the CDR3 is TGTGCCAGCAGTTTCACGCACGGGACACGCGCCTACGAGCAGTACTTC. It translates to CASSFTHGTRAYEQYF.

This clonotype has more than one count but fewer than ten. The chain is built from TRBV7-8 and TRBJ2-5; D may match TRBD1 or TRBD2 (6 bases each). The V end lost 5 bases, the J end lost 2 bases, and 24 bases lay between the germline ends. The germline V gene has CDR1 SGHVS and CDR2 FQNEAQ. The CDR3 is made up of 18 amino acids. The CDR3 sequence: CASSPALGQGRRQETQYF. CDR3 in DNA: TGTGCCAGCAGCCCCGCCCTCGGGCAGGGGAGGAGGCAAGAGACCCAGTACTTC.

The rearrangement joins TRBV10-3 to TRBJ1-4; TRBD1 might be the D (6 bases). The CDR3 is 14 amino acids. Germline CDR1 is ENHRY and CDR2 is SYGVKD. The V end lost 2 bases, the J end lost 8 bases, and 12 bases lay between the germline ends. The CDR3 sequence is CAISEPDSWEKLFF. For the CDR3, the DNA is TGTGCCATCAGTGAGCCGGACAGTTGGGAAAAACTGTTTTTT.